This T cell receptor beta chain was documented in a study of T cells in Graves' hyperthyroidism and ophthalmopathy (dated by TCRdb to the late 2010s). Concerning the study at large: To identify distinguishing TCR V-J signatures, a discovery cohort of around 100 patients was used, comprising 40 to 45 with Graves' ophthalmopathy and around 57 with stable Graves' hyperthyroidism. Prospective prediction of ophthalmopathy was tested in an independent validation cohort consisting of under 20 hyperthyroidism patients and more than 15 patients who later progressed to ophthalmopathy. For training and testing, the 80 to 100 patients in the discovery cohort were randomly divided in a 7:3 ratio. The study also compared thyroid tissue and blood T-cell repertoires from a handful of Graves' hyperthyroidism patients. After sampling, hyperthyroidism patients received methimazole starting at 30 mg daily, and ophthalmopathy patients received high-dose intravenous methylprednisolone. According to the paper, TCR Vbeta CDR3 sequencing was carried out on approximately 140 peripheral blood samples, which came from 40 to 45 ophthalmopathy, roughly 75 hyperthyroidism and about 17 progressor patients. The paper as a whole reports these results and caveats: In validation, the model predicted progression to ophthalmopathy a median of about 6.5 months before onset, with around 70% sensitivity and about 72% specificity. Sample size was not statistically predetermined, and investigators were not blinded to group allocation. In cross-validation, a model built on a 13 V-J signature told ophthalmopathy apart from stable hyperthyroidism with 85% to 90% sensitivity and around 81% specificity, and in testing the same model reached 80%/75%. Most expanded thyroid clonotypes (frequency above 0.001) were also detected in blood, a finding suggesting that blood repertoires may reflect thyroid immune responses.

In regard to this clonotype: Its antigen remains unidentified. An end of the junction differs from the germline gene, which may be a read error.

The TCR beta CDR3 regions were amplified from RNA transcripts. For the first round of RT-PCR on the TCR CDR3, the HTBI primer set was used together with the Qiagen OneStep RT-PCR kit. The libraries were constructed in a second round of multiplex PCR and then size-selected and purified. Libraries were sequenced paired-end with 100 bp reads on an Illumina HiSeq2000. The authors' analysis ran thus. SOAPnuke was used to process the raw data, removing reads that contained adapters or uncalled bases, had a mean Phred below 15, or lacked an exact match to the constant primer or identifier. COPE v1.2.5 was used to merge the high-quality paired reads, and each unique nucleotide sequence was defined as a clonotype. Clonotypes were aligned to IMGT TRBV, TRBD and TRBJ reference segments using MiTCR v1.1. Only V-J combinations with frequency above 0.0001, covering 99% to 99.2% of repertoires, were analysed. A TCS score was defined as the ratio between F50 (clonal expansion) and ExV (chaos), using BLOSUM62-based TCRdist between CDR3 peptides within each V-J. Welch's t-statistics and random forest reduced around 510 V-J features to around 14, which were used in a naive Bayes classifier (R e1071). The similarity between thyroid and blood repertoires was quantified using the Morisita-Horn index. TCRdb reprocessed the public reads (quality trimming at Q25 with fastp, clone calling with MiXCR) and kept in-frame beta chains. CDR3 protein duplicates are merged, each entry listing the most common genes and DNA. Here the V and J calls rest on TCRdb's processing, not on the authors' analysis. Within this sample are fewer than 750,000 distinct CDR3 sequences, with 40% to 55% of them counted one time only. Around 7.7% of the sample rests with the top ten.

A patient counted as having stable Graves' hyperthyroidism if no progression to ophthalmopathy occurred over 18 months of follow-up. Hyperthyroidism patients were newly diagnosed, had a disease duration of under 2 months, and were aged 18 to 65 years. The study excluded patients with uncontrolled infections, other autoimmune diseases, pregnancy or lactation. Clinical symptoms, serum thyroxine and TRAb, thyroid ultrasound, and orbital computed tomography formed the basis for the diagnoses. Trizol reagent was used to extract total RNA, and RNA quality was then checked on an Agilent 2100 Bioanalyzer. Via the germline V gene, CDR1 is SGDLS and CDR2 YYNGEE. The CDR3 starts with the cysteine, ends with the phenylalanine, and has 15 residues. Just CDR3 DNA is preserved here, 45 bases in frame from base 1.

Sequencing was done on a sample of peripheral blood or thyroid tissue (not recorded which). The chain was built from TRBV9 and TRBJ2-5, with 9 middle bases fitting TRBD1. The origin of this receptor is a woman under 30 with Graves' hyperthyroidism. For the CDR3, the sequence is CAGSLPYRGHGTQYF. The DNA sequence reads TGTGCCGGCAGTCTTCCCTACAGGGGGCATGGGACTCAGTACTTC.